This section outlines one T cell receptor (beta chain) sequence together with its context. The CDR3 contains 15 residues. The V segment lost 3 bases and the J segment 15 bases; nucleotides outside the gene matches: 13. Germline assignment: CDR1 KGHDR and CDR2 SFDVKD. Methods used by the authors: Amplification of reference gene primers was used by the study to estimate nucleated cell counts. The method was immunoSEQ multiplex PCR; TCRdb's version includes in-frame clones alone and lacks a portion of them. The V and J calls and clone size come from that table; D and trimming were worked out from the DNA. The table has approximately 240,000 clones, about 86% seen once. The data belong to a study of blood T cell repertoires in COVID-19. Study overall: Acute and convalescent COVID-19 specimens originated in the United States, Italy and Spain. T cells, B-cell-depleted T cells, or PBMCs supplied cDNA or gDNA.

The chain uses TRBV24-1 and TRBJ2-1; 10 positions match TRBD1. The clonotype was recovered from a woman in her twenties or thirties who had recovered from COVID-19. Source material: peripheral blood. CDR3 loop: CATSDPRGTGDKLFF. The DNA of the CDR3 is TGTGCCACCAGTGATCCACGCGGGACAGGGGATAAGTTGTTCTTC.